This record covers a single T cell receptor beta chain. Its matching antigen is unknown. This CDR3 is 15 amino acids long. The V gene's germline CDR1 is MNHEY and CDR2 SMNVEV (reference sequence). 5' RACE that incorporated UMI labels was used to prepare the TRB cDNA libraries. TCRdb re-called the 5' RACE reads; every CDR3 protein appears as one record, without DNA. Recorded for this sample: 90,000 to 95,000 distinct CDR3 sequences. The data belong to a study of CXCR3-negative and CXCR3-positive naive CD8 T cells. Study-wide points: Similar TRBV-TRBJ gene usage was seen in naive CXCR3-negative and CXCR3-positive cells, but not in memory cells. Naive cells positive for CXCR3 carried more hydrophobic TRB CDR3s than CXCR3-negative ones. Naive subsets were similarly diverse, while memory CD8+ repertoires were much less diverse.

Cells classed as naive CD8+ T cells were CD45RO-CCR7+CD27+CD95-. The clonotype originates from a human donor in good health. Some clones in this sample may be carry-over from other donors' samples. The sequencing sample was made of naive CXCR3- CD8+ T cells from blood. Sample subset: CD45RO-CCR7+CD27+CD95- naive CD8+ T cells lacking CXCR3 (TNR3-). The chain carries TRBV27 and TRBJ1-6; checking the TCRdb D call of TRBD1 is not possible without DNA. Here the CDR3 reads CASSITGQGMGPLHF.